This T cell receptor beta chain appears in the sequencing data of a study of tumor and adjacent non-tumor tissue in lung cancer. At the level of the study: The cohort had under 15 adenocarcinoma, a couple of squamous cell and 1 small cell patients.

This sample's RNA came from whole unsorted tissue. Distant lung tissue was collected more than 3 cm away from the tumor edge. The study's findings and limits: Normal lung showed higher cumulative top 100 clone frequency than tumor.

A modified ARM-PCR protocol with three rounds of nested PCR amplified TCRbeta. TCRdb independently ran MiXCR on the multiplex PCR reads; one entry per CDR3 protein. The sample gives 60,000 to 85,000 distinct CDR3 sequences, around three quarters of which show up once; under 55% is in the top ten. With respect to this clonotype: As yet, its antigen is unknown. The germline gene is not matched at one end of the junction; a read error may be the cause.

There are 13 residues in the CDR3. Germline V gives CDR1 SQVTM, CDR2 ANQGSEA. Sequencing input: distant non-tumor lung tissue. The J gene is TRBJ2-5, the V gene TRBV29-1, with D perhaps matching TRBD2 (5 bases). The clonotype comes from a man in his 60s with non-small cell lung cancer. The DNA of the CDR3 is TGTAGCGTAGCGTATAAATACCAAGAGACCCAGTACTTC. Translating gives CSVAYKYQETQYF. The whole variable domain, remainder taken from reference TRBV29-1 and TRBJ2-5, is SAVISQKPSRDICQRGTSLTIQCQVDSQVTMMFWYRQQPGQSLTLIATANQGSEATYESGFVIDKFPISRPNLTFSTLTVSNMSPEDSSIYLCSVAYKYQETQYFGPGTRLLVL.